Shown below are 2 T cell receptor beta chains from a single sample sequenced in a study of T cell changes during pregnancy in multiple sclerosis. Clones were read by immunoSEQ multiplex PCR, and TCRdb kept only the in-frame ones, dropping some. Here the sample spans roughly 60,000 clones, roughly 92% being singletons. This specimen consisted of peripheral blood, obtained in the second trimester of pregnancy. Receptors originate from a female donor with multiple sclerosis, enrolled in a pregnancy study.

The sample holds one count of this clone. In DNA form, the CDR3 reads TGTGCCTGGAGTGAGGGGGGGAGGGAGACCCAGTACTTC. It encodes CAWSEGGRETQYF. The chain has TRBV30 and TRBJ2-5; possible D gene TRBD2, 7 bases. Germline V lookup: CDR1 GTSNPN, CDR2 SVGIG (reference sequence). The V gene lost 1 base and the J gene lost 5 bases, with 11 bases spanning the gap. The CDR3 contains 13 residues.

The chain couples TRBV9 to TRBJ1-1; 10 bases align to TRBD1. The CDR3 consists of 14 residues. Germline lookup yields CDR1 SGDLS and CDR2 YYNGEE. With 0 bases clipped from V and 5 bases from J, the junction kept 1 base outside the gene matches. CDR3 sequence reads: CASSVEDRGTEAFF. CDR3 coding DNA: TGTGCCAGCAGCGTAGAGGACAGGGGGACTGAAGCTTTCTTT.